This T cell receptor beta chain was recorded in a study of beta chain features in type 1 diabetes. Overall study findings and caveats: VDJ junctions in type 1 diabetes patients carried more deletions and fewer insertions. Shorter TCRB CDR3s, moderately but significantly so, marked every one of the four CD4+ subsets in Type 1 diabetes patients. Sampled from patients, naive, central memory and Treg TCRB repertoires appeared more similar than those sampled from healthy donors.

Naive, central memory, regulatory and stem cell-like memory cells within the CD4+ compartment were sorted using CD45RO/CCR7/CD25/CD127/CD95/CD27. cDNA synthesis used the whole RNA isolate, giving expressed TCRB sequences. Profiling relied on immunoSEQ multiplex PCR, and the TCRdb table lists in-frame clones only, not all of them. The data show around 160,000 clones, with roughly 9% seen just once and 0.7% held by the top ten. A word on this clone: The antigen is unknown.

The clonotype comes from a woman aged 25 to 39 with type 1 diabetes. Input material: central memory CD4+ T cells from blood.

The CDR3 DNA follows: TGTGCCAGCAGCACTAGCGGGATTGGTGAGCAGTTCTTC. It is translated as CASSTSGIGEQFF. The V gene is TRBV7-9, the J gene TRBJ2-1; TRBD2 matches at 10 bases. The CDR3 runs to 13 residues. The germline V gene encodes CDR1 SEHNR and CDR2 FQNEAQ (reference sequence). J lost 9 bases, V lost 5 bases, and 4 bases had no gene match.